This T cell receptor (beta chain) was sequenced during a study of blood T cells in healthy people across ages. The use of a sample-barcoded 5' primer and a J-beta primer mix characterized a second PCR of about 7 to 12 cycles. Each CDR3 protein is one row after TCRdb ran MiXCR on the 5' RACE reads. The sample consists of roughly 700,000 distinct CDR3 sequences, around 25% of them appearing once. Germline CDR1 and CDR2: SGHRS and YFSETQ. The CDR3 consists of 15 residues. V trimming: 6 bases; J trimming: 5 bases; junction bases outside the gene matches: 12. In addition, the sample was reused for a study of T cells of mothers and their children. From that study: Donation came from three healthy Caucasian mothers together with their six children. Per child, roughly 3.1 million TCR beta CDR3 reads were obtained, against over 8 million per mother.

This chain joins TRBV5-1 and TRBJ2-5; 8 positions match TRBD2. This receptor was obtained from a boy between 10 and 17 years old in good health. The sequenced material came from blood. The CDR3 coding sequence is TGCGCCAGCACTTCCGGGACTAGTGGCGGGGAGACCCAGTACTTC. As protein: CASTSGTSGGETQYF.